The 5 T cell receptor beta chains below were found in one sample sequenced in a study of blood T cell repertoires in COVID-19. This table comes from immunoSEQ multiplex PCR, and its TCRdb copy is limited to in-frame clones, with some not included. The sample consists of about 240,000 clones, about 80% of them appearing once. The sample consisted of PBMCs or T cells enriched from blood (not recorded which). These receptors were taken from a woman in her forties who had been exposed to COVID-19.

The CDR3 protein is CATAGTANTGELFF. DNA of the CDR3: TGTGCCACGGCCGGGACAGCAAACACCGGGGAGCTGTTTTTT. The chain links TRBV24-1 to TRBJ2-2, with 7 bases fitting TRBD1. The ends lost 10 bases at V and 2 bases at J; junction bases unmatched: 6. The CDR3 has 14 amino acids. Germline CDR1 and CDR2: KGHDR and SFDVKD.

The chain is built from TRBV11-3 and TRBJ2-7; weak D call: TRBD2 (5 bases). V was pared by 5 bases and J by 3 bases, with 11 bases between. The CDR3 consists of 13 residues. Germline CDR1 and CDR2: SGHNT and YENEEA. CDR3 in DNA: TGTGCCAGCAGCACTGGGAGAGACTACGAGCAGTACTTC. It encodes CASSTGRDYEQYF.

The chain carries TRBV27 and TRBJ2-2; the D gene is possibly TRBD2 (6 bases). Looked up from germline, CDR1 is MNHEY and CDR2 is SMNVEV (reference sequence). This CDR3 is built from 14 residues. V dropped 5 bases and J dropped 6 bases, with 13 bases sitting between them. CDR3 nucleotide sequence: TGTGCCAGCAGTCAAAACTGGAGGGCCGGGGAGCTGTTTTTT. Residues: CASSQNWRAGELFF.

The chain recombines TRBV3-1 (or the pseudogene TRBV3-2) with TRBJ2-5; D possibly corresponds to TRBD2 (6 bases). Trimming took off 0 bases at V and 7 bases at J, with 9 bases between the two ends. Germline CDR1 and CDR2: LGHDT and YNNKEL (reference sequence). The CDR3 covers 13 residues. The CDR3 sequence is CASSQDRGGTQYF. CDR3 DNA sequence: TGTGCCAGCAGCCAAGACCGGGGAGGGACCCAGTACTTC.

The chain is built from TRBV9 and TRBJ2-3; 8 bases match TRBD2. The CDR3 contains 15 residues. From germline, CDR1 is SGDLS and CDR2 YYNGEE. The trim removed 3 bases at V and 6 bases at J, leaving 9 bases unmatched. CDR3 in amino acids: CASSEEAGGGDTQYF. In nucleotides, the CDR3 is TGTGCCAGCAGCGAGGAGGCGGGGGGAGGTGATACGCAGTATTTT.